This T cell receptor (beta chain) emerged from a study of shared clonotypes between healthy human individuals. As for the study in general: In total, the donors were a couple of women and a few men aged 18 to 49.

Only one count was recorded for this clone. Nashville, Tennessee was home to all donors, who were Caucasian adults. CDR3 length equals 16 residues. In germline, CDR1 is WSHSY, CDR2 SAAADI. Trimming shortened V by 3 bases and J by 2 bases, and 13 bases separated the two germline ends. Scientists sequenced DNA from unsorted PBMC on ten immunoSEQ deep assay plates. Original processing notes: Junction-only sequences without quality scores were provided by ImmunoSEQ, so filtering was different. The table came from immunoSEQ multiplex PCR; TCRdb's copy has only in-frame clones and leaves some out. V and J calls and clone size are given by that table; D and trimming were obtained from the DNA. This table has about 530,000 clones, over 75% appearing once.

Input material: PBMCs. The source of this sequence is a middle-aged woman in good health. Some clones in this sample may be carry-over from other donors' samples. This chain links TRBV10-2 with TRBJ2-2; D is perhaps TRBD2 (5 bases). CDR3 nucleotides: TGCGCCAGCAGTGACTGGCGGGCATCTAACACCGGGGAGCTGTTTTTT. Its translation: CASSDWRASNTGELFF.